Shown below are 8 T cell receptor beta chains from a single sample sequenced in a study of T-cell memory formation after mild COVID-19. One entry per CDR3 protein, called by TCRdb with MiXCR from the 5' RACE reads. In the table there are about 120,000 distinct CDR3 sequences, approximately 21% of which are singletons. Input material: PBMCs or a T cell subset sorted from them (not recorded which). All receptors derive from a man aged 18 to 30 who had mild COVID-19 (a few samples of this study predate the infection). Cell type and time point are not known.

This clonotype was observed a few times. The chain combines TRBV4-1 with TRBJ2-3; TRBD2 aligns across 14 bases. V gave up 7 bases and J gave up 6 bases; unmatched junction bases: 6. Germline loops: CDR1 MGHRA, CDR2 YSYEKL. This CDR3 is 15 amino acids long. The CDR3 sequence is CASMWTSGRKDTQYF. The CDR3 region has the DNA TGCGCCAGCATGTGGACTAGCGGGAGGAAGGATACGCAGTATTTT.

The J gene is TRBJ2-7, the V gene TRBV7-9; 7 bases fit TRBD2. V lost 1 base, J lost 6 bases, and 0 bases stayed unmatched. The CDR3 runs to 12 residues. Germline assignment: CDR1 SEHNR and CDR2 FQNEAQ (reference sequence). The DNA of the CDR3 is TGTGCCAGCAGCTTAGGGGAGGGCGAGCAGTACGTC. Its protein is CASSLGEGEQYV.

This rearrangement joins TRBV5-4 to TRBJ2-7; 10 bases agree with TRBD1. Trimming cost V 5 bases and J 2 bases; bases outside gene matches: 7. The CDR3 is made up of 15 amino acids. The germline CDR1 and CDR2 sequences are SGHNT and YYREEE (reference sequence). DNA of the CDR3: TGTGCCAGCAGACCCTTCGGGACAGGGGCCTACGAGCAGTACTTC. As protein: CASRPFGTGAYEQYF.

The CDR3 here is CASSQPWGDSTTDTQYF. The CDR3 bases are TGCGCCAGCAGCCAACCTTGGGGGGACTCCACCACAGATACGCAGTATTTT. The V gene is TRBV4-1, the J gene TRBJ2-3; possibly TRBD2 for D (6 bases). The CDR3 has 17 residues. Germline loops: CDR1 MGHRA, CDR2 YSYEKL. V gave up 2 bases and J gave up 2 bases, with 17 bases separating them.

The chain links TRBV4-3 to TRBJ2-7, with TRBD2 matching 7 bases. Per the germline V gene, CDR1 is LGHNA and CDR2 is YSLEER. This CDR3 spans 15 amino acids. With 3 bases clipped from V and 3 bases from J, the junction kept 8 bases outside the gene matches. The CDR3 nucleotides are TGCGCCAGCAGCCAGGAGGCAGCGGGGAACTACGAGCAGTACGTC. It yields the protein CASSQEAAGNYEQYV.

CDR3 loop: CASSSLGQGLGIGYNEQFF. The DNA of the CDR3 is TGTGCCAGCAGCTCTTTGGGACAGGGTTTGGGTATAGGATACAATGAGCAGTTCTTC. This chain links TRBV28 with TRBJ2-1, with 9 positions matching TRBD1. Trimming at V came to 6 bases and at J to 4 bases, leaving 19 bases not matched to a gene. Germline V lookup: CDR1 MDHEN, CDR2 SYDVKM. This CDR3 has 19 residues.

The chain couples TRBV7-9 to TRBJ2-7; D call uncertain. The CDR3 is 12 amino acids. The germline CDR1 and CDR2 sequences are SEHNR and FQNEAQ (reference sequence). Deletions cut 8 bases from V and 3 bases from J, with 11 bases between. This CDR3 is CASQQDRYEQYF. In DNA, the CDR3 is TGTGCCAGCCAGCAGGACCGCTACGAGCAGTACTTC.

J is TRBJ1-2 and V is TRBV4-3, with D uncertain. V gave up 0 bases and J gave up 4 bases, with 12 bases separating them. CDR3 length: 15 amino acids. Germline V gene data show CDR1 as LGHNA and CDR2 as YSLEER. This chain's CDR3 is CASSQDLERGYGYTF. The CDR3 nucleotides read TGCGCCAGCAGCCAAGATCTGGAACGGGGCTATGGCTACACCTTC.